This TCR beta chain emerged from a study of cytomegalovirus exposure and HLA in healthy donors. This CDR3 is 12 amino acids long. The germline V and J ends were trimmed by 7 bases and 5 bases, with 10 bases remaining between them. Germline assignment: CDR1 SNHLY and CDR2 FYNNEI. The PCR employed 60 Vbeta primers together with 13 Jbeta primers. Profiled with immunoSEQ multiplex PCR; TCRdb holds only in-frame clones, not every one. In the table there are approximately 200,000 clones, less than 80% of which are singletons. Material: PBMCs. The TCR sequence derives from a girl aged 2 to 9 in good health and CMV-seronegative. The rearrangement links TRBV2 to TRBJ2-3, with D possibly matching TRBD2 (5 bases). For the CDR3, the DNA is TGTGCCAGCACTACGGACTTAGATACGCAGTATTTT. Translated: CASTTDLDTQYF.